These 9 T cell receptor beta chains came from one sample sequenced in a study of T-cell memory formation after mild COVID-19. From the 5' RACE reads, TCRdb called clonotypes with MiXCR, one entry per CDR3 protein. The sample lists 300,000 or so distinct CDR3 sequences, about 16% occurring once. The sequencing input was PBMCs or a T cell subset sorted from them (not recorded which). These receptors came from a man aged 18 to 29 who had mild COVID-19 (a few samples of this study predate the infection). Cell type and time point are not known.

The CDR3 sequence is CASATGFAQPQHF. CDR3 coding DNA: TGTGCCAGCGCGACAGGGTTTGCTCAGCCCCAGCATTTT. V and J are TRBV6-1 and TRBJ1-5, with 7 bases lining up with TRBD1. The V gene end was trimmed by 8 bases and the J gene end by 6 bases; junction bases not matched to a gene: 7. The CDR3 contains 13 residues. CDR1 and CDR2 from the germline V gene are MNHNS and SASEGT.

This clonotype was detected only a few times. The chain is built from TRBV20-1 and TRBJ2-1, with no clear D. Germline V gene lookup returns CDR1 DFQATT and CDR2 SNEGSKA (reference sequence). Trimming took 2 bases from V and 0 from J, leaving 14 bases between them. This CDR3 has 16 residues. This CDR3 is CSARPTVSLSYNEQFF. The CDR3, as DNA: TGCAGTGCTAGACCTACCGTTAGCCTCTCCTACAATGAGCAGTTCTTC.

This clonotype was observed a few times. The rearrangement joins TRBV4-2 to TRBJ1-2, with 9 nucleotides matching TRBD1. The CDR3 contains 13 residues. CDR1 is LGHNA and CDR2 is YNFKEQ in the germline V gene. J lost 7 bases, V lost 1 base, and 1 base had no gene match. In DNA, the CDR3 is TGTGCCAGCAGCCAAGGACAGGGGGTTGGCTACACCTTC. As protein: CASSQGQGVGYTF.

The chain has TRBV18 and TRBJ1-1; D gene ambiguous. Trimming cost V 2 bases and J 5 bases, with 12 bases left between them. This CDR3 region has 14 residues. Germline CDR1 KGHSH, CDR2 LQKENI. DNA of the CDR3: TGTGCCAGCTCACCAATCTGGGGTGGGACTGAAGCTTTCTTT. Protein sequence: CASSPIWGGTEAFF.

The V call is TRBV7-6, the J call TRBJ2-2; D perhaps matches TRBD2 (5 bases). The CDR3 length is 15 residues. The V and J ends lost 1 base and 5 bases respectively, with 11 bases between them. CDR1 and CDR2 from the germline V gene are SGHVS and FNYEAQ. This CDR3 reads CASSLVAGPTGELFF. CDR3 DNA sequence: TGTGCCAGCAGCTTAGTGGCGGGCCCAACCGGGGAGCTGTTTTTT.

The chain is built from TRBV10-1 and TRBJ2-1; 7 nucleotides agree with TRBD2. The CDR3 is 16 residues long. The V and J ends lost 8 bases and 0 bases, in that order; junction bases with no gene match: 10. Germline-derived CDR1 and CDR2 are WNHNN and SYGVQD (reference sequence). CDR3 loop: CASSGQRGSSYNEQFF. The DNA for the CDR3 is TGCGCCAGCTCCGGGCAGCGGGGTTCCTCCTACAATGAGCAGTTCTTC.

The chain carries TRBV20-1 and TRBJ2-7; 7 bases fit TRBD2. Trimming took 0 bases from V and 4 from J; bases not matched to a gene: 18. This CDR3 region has 18 residues. Germline values: CDR1 DFQATT, CDR2 SNEGSKA (reference sequence). The CDR3 nucleotides are TGCAGTGCTAGAGATCTCCGGCCGTCCCCTAGCGGAGCATACGAGCAGTACGTC. Protein: CSARDLRPSPSGAYEQYV.

This clonotype showed up just a few times. The chain uses TRBV27 and TRBJ1-1, with D unresolved. Germline lookup yields CDR1 MNHEY and CDR2 SMNVEV (reference sequence). Trimming shortened V by 3 bases and J by 9 bases, and 11 bases separated the two germline ends. This CDR3 is built from 12 residues. The CDR3 sequence: CASSFTSGKAFF. For the CDR3, the DNA is TGTGCCAGCAGTTTTACGAGCGGGAAAGCTTTCTTT.

CDR3 amino acids: CASSQVGASSYNEQFF. The DNA for the CDR3 is TGTGCCAGCAGCCAAGTAGGGGCTAGCTCCTACAATGAGCAGTTCTTC. The genes are TRBV3-1 and TRBJ2-1, with D perhaps matching TRBD1 (5 bases). The V gene lost 1 base and the J gene lost 0 bases, with 10 bases spanning the gap. CDR3 length: 16 amino acids. Germline V gene data show CDR1 as LGHDT and CDR2 as YNNKEL (reference sequence).